This entry features one T cell receptor (beta chain) sequence. The data derive from a study of blood T cells in healthy people across ages. Trimming left V 9 bases short and J 0 bases short, with 12 bases between. The CDR3 extends over 14 amino acids. Germline CDR1 reads MDHEN; CDR2 reads SYDVKM. The second PCR ran about 6 to 12 cycles with a sample-barcoded 5' primer and J-beta primers. MiXCR, run by TCRdb on the 5' RACE reads, gives a single entry per CDR3 protein. The sample shows about 760,000 distinct CDR3 sequences, roughly 50% of them seen only once. This receptor was taken from a man aged 40-55 years in good health. The rearrangement uses TRBV28 and TRBJ2-1; no definite D call. The sequenced material came from blood. DNA of the CDR3: TGTGCCAGTTGGCCGGTCTTCTCCTACAATGAGCAGTTCTTC. Translation gives CASWPVFSYNEQFF.